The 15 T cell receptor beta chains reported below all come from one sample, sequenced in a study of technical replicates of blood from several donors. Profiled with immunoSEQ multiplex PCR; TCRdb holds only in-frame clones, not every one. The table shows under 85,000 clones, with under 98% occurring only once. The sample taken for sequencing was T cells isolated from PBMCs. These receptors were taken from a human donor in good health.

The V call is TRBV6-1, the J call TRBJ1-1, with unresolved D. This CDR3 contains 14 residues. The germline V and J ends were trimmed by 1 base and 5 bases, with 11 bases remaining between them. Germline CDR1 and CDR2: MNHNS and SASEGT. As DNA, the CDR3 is TGTGCCAGCAGTGAAGGGGCGCGAAGGACTGAAGCTTTCTTT. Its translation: CASSEGARRTEAFF.

The CDR3 DNA follows: TGTGCCAGCAGTTCCCACCCCCTCGGACGGGGAATTAGCAATCAGCCCCAGCATTTT. This gives the protein CASSSHPLGRGISNQPQHF. The rearrangement uses TRBV27 and TRBJ1-5; D is unclear. This CDR3 has 19 amino acids. The V end lost 4 bases, the J end lost 0 bases, and 22 bases lay between the germline ends. Germline V CDR1 and CDR2: MNHEY, SMNVEV (reference sequence).

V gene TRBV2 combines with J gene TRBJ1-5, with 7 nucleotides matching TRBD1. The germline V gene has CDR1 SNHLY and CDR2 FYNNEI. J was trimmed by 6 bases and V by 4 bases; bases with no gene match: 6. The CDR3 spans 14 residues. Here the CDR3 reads CASSGQGVGQPQHF. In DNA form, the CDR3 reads TGTGCCAGCAGTGGACAGGGAGTGGGTCAGCCCCAGCATTTT.

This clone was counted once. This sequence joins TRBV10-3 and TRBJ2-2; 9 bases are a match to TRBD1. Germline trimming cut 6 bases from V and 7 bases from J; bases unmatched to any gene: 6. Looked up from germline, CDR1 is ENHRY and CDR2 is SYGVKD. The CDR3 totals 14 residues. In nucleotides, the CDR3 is TGTGCCATCAGCGCCGGACAGGGGAACGGGGAGCTGTTTTTT. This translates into CAISAGQGNGELFF.

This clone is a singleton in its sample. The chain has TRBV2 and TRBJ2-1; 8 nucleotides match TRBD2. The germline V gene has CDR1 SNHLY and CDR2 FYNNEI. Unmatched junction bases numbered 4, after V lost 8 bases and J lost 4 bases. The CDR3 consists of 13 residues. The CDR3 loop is CASERERYNEQFF. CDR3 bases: TGTGCCAGCGAGCGGGAGAGATACAATGAGCAGTTCTTC.

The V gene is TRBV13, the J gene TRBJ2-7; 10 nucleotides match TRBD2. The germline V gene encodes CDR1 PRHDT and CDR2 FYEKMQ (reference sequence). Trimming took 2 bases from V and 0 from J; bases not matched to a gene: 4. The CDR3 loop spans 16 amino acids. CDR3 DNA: TGTGCCAGCAGCTTACTTCCTAGCGGGAGCTCCTACGAGCAGTACTTC. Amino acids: CASSLLPSGSSYEQYF. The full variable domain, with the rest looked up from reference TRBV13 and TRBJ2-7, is AAGVIQSPRHLIKEKRETATLKCYPIPRHDTVYWYQQGPGQDPQFLISFYEKMQSDKGSIPDRFSAQQFSDYHSELNMSSLELGDSALYFCASSLLPSGSSYEQYFGPGTRLTVT.

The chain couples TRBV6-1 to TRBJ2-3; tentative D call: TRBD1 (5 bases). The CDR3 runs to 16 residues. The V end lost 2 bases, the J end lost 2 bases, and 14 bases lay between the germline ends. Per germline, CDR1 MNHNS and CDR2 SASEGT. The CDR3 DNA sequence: TGTGCCAGCAGTGAATTGAGAAGGGGAATCACAGATACGCAGTATTTT. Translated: CASSELRRGITDTQYF.

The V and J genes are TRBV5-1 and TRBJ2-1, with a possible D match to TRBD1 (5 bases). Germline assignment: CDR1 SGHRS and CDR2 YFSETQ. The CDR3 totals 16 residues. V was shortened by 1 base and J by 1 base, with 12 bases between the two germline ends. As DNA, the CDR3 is TGCGCCAGCAGCTTGTCCACCTCAGGGTCCTACAATGAGCAGTTCTTC. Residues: CASSLSTSGSYNEQFF.

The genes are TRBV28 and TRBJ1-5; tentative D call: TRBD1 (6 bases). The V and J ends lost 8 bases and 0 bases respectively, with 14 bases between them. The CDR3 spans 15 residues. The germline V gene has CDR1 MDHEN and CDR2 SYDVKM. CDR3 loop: CASRWQGRSNQPQHF. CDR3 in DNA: TGTGCCAGCCGTTGGCAGGGGCGTAGCAATCAGCCCCAGCATTTT.

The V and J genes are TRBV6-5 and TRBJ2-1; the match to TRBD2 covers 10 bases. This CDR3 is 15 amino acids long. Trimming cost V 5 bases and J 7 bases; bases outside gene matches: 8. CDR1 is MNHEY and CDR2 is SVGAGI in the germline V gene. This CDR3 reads CASSLLAGGGNEQFF. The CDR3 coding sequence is TGTGCCAGCAGTCTATTAGCGGGGGGCGGGAATGAGCAGTTCTTC.

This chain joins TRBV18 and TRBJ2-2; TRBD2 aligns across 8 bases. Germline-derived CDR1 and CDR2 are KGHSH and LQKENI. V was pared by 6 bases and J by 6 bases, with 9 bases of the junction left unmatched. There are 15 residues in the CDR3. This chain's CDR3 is CASSSPGLGSGELFF. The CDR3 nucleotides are TGTGCCAGCTCGTCGCCGGGACTAGGTTCCGGGGAGCTGTTTTTT.

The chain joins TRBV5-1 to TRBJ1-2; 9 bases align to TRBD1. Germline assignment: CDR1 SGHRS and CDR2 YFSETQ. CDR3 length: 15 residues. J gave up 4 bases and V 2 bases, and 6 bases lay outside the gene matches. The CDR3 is CASSLTEQGAYGYTF. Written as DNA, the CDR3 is TGCGCCAGCAGCTTAACCGAACAGGGGGCCTATGGCTACACCTTC.

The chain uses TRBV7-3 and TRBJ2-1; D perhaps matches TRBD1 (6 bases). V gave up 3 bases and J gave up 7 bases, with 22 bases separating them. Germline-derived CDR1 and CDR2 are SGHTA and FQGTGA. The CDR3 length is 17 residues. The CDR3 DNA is TGTGCCAGCAGCTTTTCTACAGGGATGGGGTCCCTGAATGAGCAGTTCTTC. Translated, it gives CASSFSTGMGSLNEQFF.

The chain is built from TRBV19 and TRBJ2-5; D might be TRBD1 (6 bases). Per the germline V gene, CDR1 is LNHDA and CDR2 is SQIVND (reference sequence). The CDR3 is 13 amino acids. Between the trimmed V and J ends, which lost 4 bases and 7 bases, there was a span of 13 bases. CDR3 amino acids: CASSTQGMRTQYF. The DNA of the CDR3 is TGTGCCAGTAGTACCCAGGGGATGCGGACCCAGTACTTC.

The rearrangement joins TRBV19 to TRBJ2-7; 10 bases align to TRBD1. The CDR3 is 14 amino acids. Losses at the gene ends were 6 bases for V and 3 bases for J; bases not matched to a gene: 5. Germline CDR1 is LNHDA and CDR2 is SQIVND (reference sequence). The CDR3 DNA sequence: TGTGCCAGTAGATTCCGGGACAGGGGCTACGAGCAGTACTTC. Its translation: CASRFRDRGYEQYF.